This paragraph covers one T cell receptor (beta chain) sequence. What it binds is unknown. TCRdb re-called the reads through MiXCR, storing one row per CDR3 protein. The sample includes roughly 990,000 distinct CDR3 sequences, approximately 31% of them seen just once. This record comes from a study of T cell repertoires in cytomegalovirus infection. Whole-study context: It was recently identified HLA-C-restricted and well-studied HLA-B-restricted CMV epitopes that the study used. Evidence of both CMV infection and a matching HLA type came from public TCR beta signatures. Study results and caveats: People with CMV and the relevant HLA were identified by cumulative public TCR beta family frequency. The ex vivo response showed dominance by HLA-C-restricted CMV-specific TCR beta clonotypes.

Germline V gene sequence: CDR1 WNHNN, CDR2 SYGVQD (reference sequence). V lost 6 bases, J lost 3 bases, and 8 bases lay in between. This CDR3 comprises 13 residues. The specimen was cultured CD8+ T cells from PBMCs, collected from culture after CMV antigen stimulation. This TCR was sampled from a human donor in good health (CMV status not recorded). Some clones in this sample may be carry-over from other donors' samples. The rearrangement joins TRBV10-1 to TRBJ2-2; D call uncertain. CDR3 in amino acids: CASRGSHTGELFF. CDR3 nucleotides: TGCGCCAGCAGAGGGTCCCACACCGGGGAGCTGTTTTTT.